The 5 T cell receptor beta chains in this list originate from one sample, sequenced in a study of blood T cell repertoires in COVID-19. This table comes from immunoSEQ multiplex PCR, and its TCRdb copy is limited to in-frame clones, with some not included. The profile shows about 500,000 clones, approximately 88% of them singletons. Sample: peripheral blood. Source of these receptors: a woman aged 45-65 years with COVID-19, enrolled during active disease.

This clone appeared a few times. The chain has TRBV5-8 and TRBJ2-2, with TRBD1 matching over 8 bases. With 3 bases clipped from V and 7 bases from J, the junction kept 8 bases outside the gene matches. There are 15 residues in the CDR3. CDR1 and CDR2 from the germline V gene are SGHTS and YDEGEE. The CDR3 nucleotides are TGTGCCAGCAGCTCGAGGACAGGGTGGAGCGGGGAGCTGTTTTTT. This codes for CASSSRTGWSGELFF. Full variable domain (missing parts from reference TRBV5-8 and TRBJ2-2): EAGVTQSPTHLIKTRGQQATLRCSPISGHTSVYWYQQALGLGLQFLLWYDEGEERNRGNFPPRFSGRQFPNYSSELNVNALELEDSALYLCASSSRTGWSGELFFGEGSRLTVL.

The chain has TRBV5-1 and TRBJ1-4; no reliable D call. Germline CDR1 SGHRS, CDR2 YFSETQ. Trimming stripped 5 bases from V and 0 bases from J, with 11 bases between. The CDR3 spans 15 residues. The CDR3 sequence: CASRRELATNEKLFF. The DNA of the CDR3 is TGCGCCAGCAGGAGAGAGTTAGCAACTAATGAAAAACTGTTTTTT.

The chain employs TRBV2 and TRBJ2-1; 8 nucleotides align to TRBD1. The CDR3 extends over 13 amino acids. Germline loops: CDR1 SNHLY, CDR2 FYNNEI. V lost 6 bases to trimming and J lost 2 bases; unmatched junction nucleotides: 0. Here the CDR3 reads CASRDRAYNEQFF. The CDR3 region has the DNA TGTGCCAGCAGGGACAGGGCCTACAATGAGCAGTTCTTC.

The chain has TRBV4-1 and TRBJ2-3; 9 bases map to TRBD2. This CDR3 comprises 17 residues. CDR1 is MGHRA and CDR2 is YSYEKL in the germline V gene. The J segment lost 0 bases and the V segment lost 4 bases, leaving 8 bases of the junction unmatched. The CDR3 here is CASSRFSGGISTDTQYF. DNA for the CDR3: TGCGCCAGCAGCCGGTTTAGCGGGGGAATTAGCACAGATACGCAGTATTTT.

This clone came up a few times. The chain joins TRBV5-6 to TRBJ1-5; perhaps TRBD1 as D (5 bases). Germline CDR1 reads SGHDT; CDR2 reads YYEEEE. The CDR3 runs to 14 residues. Trimming shortened V by 3 bases and J by 5 bases, and 12 bases separated the two germline ends. The CDR3: CASSSLRGYQPQHF. CDR3 nucleotide sequence: TGTGCCAGCAGCTCCTTAAGGGGTTATCAGCCCCAGCATTTT.